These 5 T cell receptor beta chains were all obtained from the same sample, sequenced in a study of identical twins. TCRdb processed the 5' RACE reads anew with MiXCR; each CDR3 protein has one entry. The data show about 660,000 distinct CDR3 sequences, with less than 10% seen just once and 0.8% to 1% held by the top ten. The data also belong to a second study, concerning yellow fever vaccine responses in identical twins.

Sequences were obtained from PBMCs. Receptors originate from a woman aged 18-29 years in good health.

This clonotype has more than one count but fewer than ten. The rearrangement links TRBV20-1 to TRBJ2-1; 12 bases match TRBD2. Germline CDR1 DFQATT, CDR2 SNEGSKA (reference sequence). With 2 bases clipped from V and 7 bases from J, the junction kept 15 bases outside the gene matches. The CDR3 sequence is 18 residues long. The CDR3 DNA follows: TGCAGTGCTAGACCCCGGAGATTGGGACTAGCGGGCCTAAATGAGCAGTTCTTC. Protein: CSARPRRLGLAGLNEQFF.

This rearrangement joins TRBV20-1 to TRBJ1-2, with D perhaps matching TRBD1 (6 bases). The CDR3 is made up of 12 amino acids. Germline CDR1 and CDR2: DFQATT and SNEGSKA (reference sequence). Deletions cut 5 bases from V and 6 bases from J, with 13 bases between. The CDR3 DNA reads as TGCAGTGCTTTACAGGGAGTCAATGGCTACACCTTC. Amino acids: CSALQGVNGYTF.

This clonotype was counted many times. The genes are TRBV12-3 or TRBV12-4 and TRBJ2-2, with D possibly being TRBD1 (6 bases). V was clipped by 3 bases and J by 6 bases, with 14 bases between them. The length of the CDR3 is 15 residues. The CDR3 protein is CASSFATGVPGELFF. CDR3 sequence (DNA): TGTGCCAGCAGTTTTGCGACAGGTGTTCCCGGGGAGCTGTTTTTT.

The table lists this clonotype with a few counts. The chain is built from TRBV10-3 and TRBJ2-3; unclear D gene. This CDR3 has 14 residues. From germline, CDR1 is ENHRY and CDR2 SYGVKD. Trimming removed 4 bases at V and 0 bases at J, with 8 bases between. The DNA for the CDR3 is TGTGCCATCAGTGCCAGCTCTAGCACAGATACGCAGTATTTT. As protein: CAISASSSTDTQYF.

The CDR3 here is CSAGLEQFF. Written as DNA, the CDR3 is TGCAGCGCGGGACTTGAGCAGTTCTTC. The rearrangement joins TRBV29-1 to TRBJ2-1, with a weak D call TRBD2 (6 bases). CDR1 is SQVTM and CDR2 is ANQGSEA in the germline V gene. The CDR3 extends over 9 amino acids. V was shortened by 7 bases and J by 9 bases, with 7 bases between the two germline ends.